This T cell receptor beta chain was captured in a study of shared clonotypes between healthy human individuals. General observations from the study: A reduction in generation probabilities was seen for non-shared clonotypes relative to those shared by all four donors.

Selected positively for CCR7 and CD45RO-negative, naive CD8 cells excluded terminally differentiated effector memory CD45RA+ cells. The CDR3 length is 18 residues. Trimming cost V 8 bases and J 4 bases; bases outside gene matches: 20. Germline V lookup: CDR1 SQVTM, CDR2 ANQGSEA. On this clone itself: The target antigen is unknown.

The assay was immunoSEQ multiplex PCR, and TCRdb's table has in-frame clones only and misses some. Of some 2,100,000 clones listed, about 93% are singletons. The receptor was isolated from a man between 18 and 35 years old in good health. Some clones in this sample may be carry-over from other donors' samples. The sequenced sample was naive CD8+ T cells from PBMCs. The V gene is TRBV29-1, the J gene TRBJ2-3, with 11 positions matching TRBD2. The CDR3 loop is CSSHGTSGSPPGSDTQYF. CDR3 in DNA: TGCAGCTCCCACGGAACTAGCGGGAGCCCCCCGGGGTCAGATACGCAGTATTTT.